The text below deals with one T cell receptor beta chain. Antigen: not known. This entry comes from a study of glioma-infiltrating T cells after dendritic cell vaccination. Notes on the study in general: Higher TCR clonality did not directly relate to longer survival.

In germline, CDR1 is MDHEN, CDR2 SYDVKM. The CDR3 spans 15 residues. The trim removed 6 bases at V and 2 bases at J, leaving 8 bases unmatched. Amplification used 60 V beta primers and 13 J beta primers. The method was immunoSEQ multiplex PCR; TCRdb's version includes in-frame clones alone and lacks a portion of them. The sample includes approximately 100,000 clones, around three quarters seen only once; the top ten take under 7%. The material sequenced was blood, taken before dendritic cell vaccination. This rearrangement joins TRBV28 to TRBJ2-7; 9 nucleotides line up with TRBD1. The clonotype was recovered from a human donor with glioblastoma. For the CDR3, the DNA is TGTGCCAGCAGACTCCCCGGGACAGGGACCTACGAGCAGTACTTC. This sequence encodes CASRLPGTGTYEQYF. The full variable domain, its missing parts supplied by reference TRBV28 and TRBJ2-7, is DVKVTQSSRYLVKRTGEKVFLECVQDMDHENMFWYRQDPGLGLRLIYFSYDVKMKEKGDIPEGYSVSREKKERFSLILESASTNQTSMYLCASRLPGTGTYEQYFGPGTRLTVT.